This TCR beta chain was obtained from a study of shared clonotypes between healthy human individuals. This CDR3 contains 13 residues. The V gene lost 3 bases and the J gene lost 6 bases, with 9 bases spanning the gap. Germline CDR1 is SGHDT and CDR2 is YYEEEE. Measured with immunoSEQ multiplex PCR; TCRdb has only the in-frame clones, and not every one. The data show about 680,000 clones, about 74% seen once. Division of CD4+ cells produced a CD45RA+ naive subset and a CD45RA-negative memory subset. The chain combines TRBV5-6 with TRBJ2-2, with D maybe TRBD1 (6 bases). Source material: memory CD4+ T cells sorted from blood. The subset: CD45RA-negative fraction. This receptor was obtained from a woman in her twenties or thirties in good health. The CDR3 is CASSSRGPGELFF. CDR3 DNA sequence: TGTGCCAGCAGCTCCAGGGGACCCGGGGAGCTGTTTTTT. Complete variable domain (other parts from reference TRBV5-6 and TRBJ2-2): DAGVTQSPTHLIKTRGQQVTLRCSPKSGHDTVSWYQQALGQGPQFIFQYYEEEERQRGNFPDRFSGHQFPNYSSELNVNALLLGDSALYLCASSSRGPGELFFGEGSRLTVL.